This is a list of T cell receptor beta chains from one sample in a study of control samples from healthy donors and cancer patients. Profiled with immunoSEQ multiplex PCR; TCRdb holds only in-frame clones, not every one. The sample lists 30,000 to 35,000 clones; about 85% were seen once. The sample comprised PBMCs. The receptors originated from a woman in her 40s with lung cancer. CDR3s include the opening cysteine and the closing phenylalanine or tryptophan. Fields, in order: V gene, clone size, D gene, J gene, CDR3 length, CDR3 DNA, CDR3 protein. A D gene is named only where the DNA matches it firmly. Size values are once, few and many counts, or a class for expanded clones, and some rows have none.

TRBV28	.	TRBD1	TRBJ1-5	18	TGTGCCAGCAGTCCCCGGGACAGGGGTGGCTATAGCAATCAGCCCCAGCATTTT	CASSPRDRGGYSNQPQHF
TRBV6-2/TRBV6-3	.	TRBD1	TRBJ1-2	16	TGTGCCAGCAGTCAGAACGACAGGGAGTTCGGCTATGGCTACACCTTC	CASSQNDREFGYGYTF
TRBV28	.	.	TRBJ2-1	11	TGTGCCAGCAGCTCCGCGTCAGTGGGGTTCTTC	CASSSASVGFF
TRBV9	.	.	TRBJ1-2	14	TGTGCCAGCAGCGTAGGGGGCCCTAACTATGGCTACACCTTC	CASSVGGPNYGYTF
TRBV5-1	.	.	TRBJ1-1	15	TGCGCCAGCAGCGTGGAAATGGGGTTGAACACTGAAGCTTTCTTT	CASSVEMGLNTEAFF
TRBV9	few	TRBD1	TRBJ2-2	17	TGTGCCAGCAGCTCGAGGGGGCAAGCTAAGAACACCGGGGAGCTGTTTTTT	CASSSRGQAKNTGELFF
TRBV10-2	.	.	TRBJ1-6	13	TGCGCCAGCAGACCCGACAGAAATTCACCCCTCCACTTT	CASRPDRNSPLHF
TRBV10-2	.	TRBD1	TRBJ1-2	16	TGCGCCAGCAGTGAGTCTCGGACAGGGGCCCCCTATGGCTACACCTTC	CASSESRTGAPYGYTF
TRBV5-1	.	.	TRBJ2-7	15	TGCGCCAGCAGCCCGGAGGGCGCAGCGGGTGGCGAGCAGTACTTC	CASSPEGAAGGEQYF
TRBV11-3	.	TRBD2	TRBJ2-3	16	TGTGCCAGCAGCTTAGATGCCCCGGGGGGGGCAGATACGCAGTATTTT	CASSLDAPGGADTQYF
TRBV5-1	.	TRBD2	TRBJ2-5	16	TGCGCCAGCAGCCCCGGGCTAGCGGGTAAGGGAGAGACCCAGTACTTC	CASSPGLAGKGETQYF
TRBV5-6	.	.	TRBJ1-2	15	TGTGCCAGCAGCTTGGAGGGGGGAACCGTCTATGGCTACACCTTC	CASSLEGGTVYGYTF
TRBV4-2	.	.	TRBJ1-3	16	TGTGCCAGCAGCCAAGATGACAGCCTCTCTGGAAACACCATATATTTT	CASSQDDSLSGNTIYF
TRBV7-7	.	.	TRBJ2-2	14	TGTGCCAGCAGCTCGGGACTGAACACCGGGGAGCTGTTTTTT	CASSSGLNTGELFF
TRBV4-2	once	TRBD1	TRBJ2-2	18	TGTGCCAGCAGCCAAGACGTAATTGGAGGACAGGACACCGGGGAGCTGTTTTTT	CASSQDVIGGQDTGELFF
TRBV9	.	TRBD1	TRBJ1-2	15	TGTGCCAGCAGCGTAACAGGACAGGGGGCGTATGGCTACACCTTC	CASSVTGQGAYGYTF
TRBV12-3/TRBV12-4	.	.	TRBJ1-5	13	TGTGCCAGCAGTTCCAGGGTGGAGCAGCCCCAGCATTTT	CASSSRVEQPQHF
TRBV6-5	.	.	TRBJ1-2	13	TGTGCCAGCAGTCGAAGGGAGAACTATGGCTACACCTTC	CASSRRENYGYTF
TRBV6-5	few	TRBD1	TRBJ1-1	15	TGTGCCAGCAGCGCAAGACAGGGAGCGAACACTGAAGCTTTCTTT	CASSARQGANTEAFF
TRBV3-1/TRBV3-2	few	TRBD1	TRBJ2-1	12	TGTGCCAGCGGGACAGGGCTAAATGAGCAGTTCTTC	CASGTGLNEQFF
TRBV30	few	TRBD2	TRBJ2-5	14	TGTGCCTGGGAAGGGACTAGCGATGAGGAGACCCAGTACTTC	CAWEGTSDEETQYF
TRBV12-5	.	.	TRBJ2-3	16	TGTGCTAGTGGTTCGCGGTATCCTGACAGCACAGATACGCAGTATTTT	CASGSRYPDSTDTQYF
TRBV7-9	.	TRBD1	TRBJ2-7	16	TGTGCCAGCAGCACGCTCCCGGGACAGGGGTCCCACGAGCAGTACTTC	CASSTLPGQGSHEQYF
TRBV18	.	.	TRBJ2-2	16	TGTGCCAGCTCACCACGGCTGCCTGAGAAGACCGGGGAGCTGTTTTTT	CASSPRLPEKTGELFF
TRBV14	.	.	TRBJ1-6	13	TGTGCCAGCAGCCAAGTACAGGCTTCACCCCTCCACTTT	CASSQVQASPLHF
TRBV9	.	TRBD1	TRBJ1-3	14	TGTGCCAGCAGCGCTCAGGGGGGAGGAAACACCATATATTTT	CASSAQGGGNTIYF
TRBV9	.	.	TRBJ1-3	16	TGTGCCAGCAGCGTAAGCGGGACCCACTTCGGAAACACCATATATTTT	CASSVSGTHFGNTIYF
TRBV28	.	.	TRBJ1-5	15	TGTGCCAGCAGTGGCCAGGACAGACTCAATCAGCCCCAGCATTTT	CASSGQDRLNQPQHF
TRBV5-4	.	.	TRBJ2-7	13	TGTGCCAGCACCATCGGACAGTCTGGGGAGCAGTACTTC	CASTIGQSGEQYF
TRBV4-1	.	.	TRBJ1-5	16	TGCGCCAGCAGCCAAGATGGGAATGGCGGCAATCAGCCCCAGCATTTT	CASSQDGNGGNQPQHF
TRBV5-4	.	TRBD1	TRBJ2-7	14	TGTGCCAGCAGCCGTAGGGACAGCAAGTCCGAGCAGTACTTC	CASSRRDSKSEQYF
TRBV18	.	TRBD1	TRBJ1-4	17	TGTGCCAGCTCACCCGGTACTACCGGGACAGGCGGGGAAAAACTGTTTTTT	CASSPGTTGTGGEKLFF
TRBV30	.	.	TRBJ1-3	14	TGTGCCTGGAGTGTGGGGGGTTCAGGAAACACCATATATTTT	CAWSVGGSGNTIYF
TRBV6-5	.	.	TRBJ1-5	13	TGTGCCAGCAGTCGGTATAGCAATCAGCCCCAGCATTTT	CASSRYSNQPQHF
TRBV19	.	.	TRBJ1-5	16	TGTGCCAGTAGTATAGGCCCGACAGGAGACTATCAGCCCCAGCATTTT	CASSIGPTGDYQPQHF
TRBV11-2	.	.	TRBJ2-1	15	TGTGCCAGCAGCTTATCAACAGTAATGGTCGATGAGCAGTTCTTC	CASSLSTVMVDEQFF
TRBV5-4	.	TRBD1	TRBJ1-4	14	TGTGCCAGCAGCTTTGGGACAGGGAAAGAAAAACTGTTTTTT	CASSFGTGKEKLFF
TRBV6-5	once	TRBD2	TRBJ2-1	14	TGTGCCAGCAGCCGGACTAGCGGATACAATGAGCAGTTCTTC	CASSRTSGYNEQFF
TRBV30	once	TRBD1	TRBJ2-2	15	TGTGCCTGGAAATCCGGGACAGGGGATGCCGGGGAGCTGTTTTTT	CAWKSGTGDAGELFF
TRBV7-8	few	TRBD1	TRBJ2-2	14	TGTGCCAGCAGTCCAGACAGGGTGGACGGGGAGCTGTTTTTT	CASSPDRVDGELFF
TRBV6-5	.	.	TRBJ2-5	13	TGTGCCAGCAGTTATGGGGGACTGGAGACCCAGTACTTC	CASSYGGLETQYF
TRBV7-9	.	TRBD1	TRBJ2-1	15	TGTGCCAGCAGCTACCCGACAGGGGGTTACAATGAGCAGTTCTTC	CASSYPTGGYNEQFF
TRBV19	.	.	TRBJ2-7	14	TGTGCCAGTAGTCCGGGACTCATTTCCTACGAGCAGTACTTC	CASSPGLISYEQYF
TRBV2	.	.	TRBJ1-4	14	TGTGCCAGCAGTGAGTTCGGGCTGGGGGAAAAACTGTTTTTT	CASSEFGLGEKLFF
TRBV10-3	.	TRBD1	TRBJ2-6	17	TGTGCCATCAACACCGGGACAGGGATCGCTGGGGCCAACGTCCTGACTTTC	CAINTGTGIAGANVLTF
TRBV5-1	.	.	TRBJ1-1	15	TGCGCCAGCAGCTTGGCCGGGTCGCAGCTCACTGAAGCTTTCTTT	CASSLAGSQLTEAFF
TRBV4-1	.	.	TRBJ2-7	20	TGCGCCAGCAGCCAAAGAGTCCGGACAGATTACAACCCGAACCCCTACGAGCAGTACTTC	CASSQRVRTDYNPNPYEQYF
TRBV5-4	.	TRBD1	TRBJ2-1	13	TGTGCCACTCTGGACAGGGGTGGGAATGAGCAGTTCTTC	CATLDRGGNEQFF
TRBV4-2	.	.	TRBJ2-7	14	TGTGCCAGCAGGTTAGATGAGGGCCGGAACGAGCAGTACTTC	CASRLDEGRNEQYF
TRBV6-5	.	.	TRBJ1-1	12	TGTGCCAGCAGTTACCGAGAAGGCCGGGCTTTCTTT	CASSYREGRAFF
TRBV27	.	.	TRBJ1-1	14	TGTGCCAGCAGCCCTTTAACACCCAACACTGAAGCTTTCTTT	CASSPLTPNTEAFF
TRBV9	.	.	TRBJ1-6	15	TGTGCCAGCAGCGTGGACGGTGGGTCGGGTTCACCCCTCCACTTT	CASSVDGGSGSPLHF
TRBV25-1	.	.	TRBJ1-4	17	TGTGCCAGCAGTGAATCGGCAGGCATGGCAACTAATGAAAAACTGTTTTTT	CASSESAGMATNEKLFF
TRBV13	.	.	TRBJ1-1	13	TGTGCCAGCAGGCAGGGGCTCACCACTGAAGCTTTCTTT	CASRQGLTTEAFF
TRBV6-4	few	.	TRBJ2-2	14	TGTGCCAGCAGGGTCCAGGGGGGCACCGGGGAGCTGTTTTTT	CASRVQGGTGELFF
TRBV2	.	TRBD2	TRBJ2-1	16	TGTGCCAGCAGTCCCAGGCCAGCGGGGGCCTACAATGAGCAGTTCTTC	CASSPRPAGAYNEQFF